This T cell receptor beta chain was obtained from a study of blood T cell repertoires in COVID-19. Looking at the study overall: Collection of acute and convalescent COVID-19 samples took place in the United States, Italy and Spain.

This clone was seen just once. In the study's own analysis: Reference gene primer amplification gave nucleated cell count estimates. Assay used: immunoSEQ multiplex PCR; TCRdb lists only in-frame clones, some missing. That table furnishes V, J and clone size, whereas the DNA furnished D and trimming. This sample has some 250,000 clones; more than 65% occur once, and the top ten carry less than 5.5%. V lost 2 bases to trimming and J lost 5 bases; unmatched junction nucleotides: 12. CDR1 and CDR2 from the germline V gene are SEHNR and FQNEAQ (reference sequence). CDR3 length: 17 amino acids. This chain connects TRBV7-9 to TRBJ2-5; 9 nucleotides line up with TRBD2. The origin of this receptor is a man aged 45-60 years with active or convalescent COVID-19. The material sequenced was peripheral blood. The CDR3 loop reads CASSLTLAGPRGETQYF. The CDR3 nucleotides read TGTGCCAGCAGCTTAACTCTAGCGGGACCTCGGGGGGAGACCCAGTACTTC.